This section outlines one TCR beta chain sequence together with its context. Its antigen remains unknown. This sample is part of a study of T cell responses to AZD1222 COVID-19 vaccine. Regarding the study as a whole: It should be noted that donors were predominantly white British and more often female, and clonal diversity was possibly underestimated.

The data were produced by immunoSEQ multiplex PCR, yet TCRdb's version contains in-frame clones alone and is incomplete. The sample records 130,000 to 150,000 clones, 70% to 90% being singletons. Per germline, CDR1 SGHTA and CDR2 FQGNSA. Trimming took 5 bases from V and 7 from J, leaving 15 bases between them. The CDR3 length is 14 residues. This specimen consisted of peripheral blood, obtained 28 days after the second dose of the MenACWY control vaccine. This TCR was recovered from an adult who received the MenACWY meningococcal vaccine as a control. The V and J genes are TRBV7-2 and TRBJ2-1; D might be TRBD1 (6 bases). DNA of the CDR3: TGTGCCAGCAGCCCCCGGACAGAAGAGAATGAGCAGTTCTTC. The encoded protein is CASSPRTEENEQFF.